A selection of T cell receptor beta chains follows, all from one sample in a study of cytomegalovirus exposure and HLA in healthy donors. The protocol was immunoSEQ multiplex PCR, while the TCRdb copy is restricted to in-frame clones and leaves out a portion. This sample has under 200,000 clones, with approximately 71% found just once. Sequencing was performed on PBMCs. These receptors all stem from a man aged 45-65 years in good health and CMV-seronegative. Each CDR3 is given without its conserved first and last residue. A D gene is named only where the DNA matches it firmly. Rows give clone size only sometimes, using once, few, many, or a class for an expanded clone.

d_gene	v_gene	j_gene	abundance	CDR3aa
-	TRBV30	TRBJ2-6	-	AWRVLNLAGANVLT
TRBD1	TRBV5-6	TRBJ2-3	-	ASRGRGRVSAQY
-	TRBV5-4	TRBJ1-1	-	ASSFRGLYTEAF
-	TRBV6-1	TRBJ1-2	-	ASSEESGGGYGYT
-	TRBV6-5	TRBJ1-5	-	ASSPWTERQPQH
TRBD1	TRBV15	TRBJ2-7	once	ATSSLDRARTYEQY
-	TRBV7-2	TRBJ2-5	-	ASSPQQETQY
-	TRBV5-4	TRBJ2-2	-	ASSPRTGELF
TRBD2	TRBV7-2	TRBJ2-1	-	ASSLVGGGEQF
-	TRBV27	TRBJ1-4	-	ASSQLATNEKLF
TRBD1	TRBV4-1	TRBJ1-1	once	ASSQGDRSHTEAF
TRBD2	TRBV5-1	TRBJ2-2	once	ASRFPRAGGPAGELF
-	TRBV4-3	TRBJ2-6	-	ASSQMSSGANVLT
-	TRBV6-1	TRBJ2-5	-	ASSEGGGQETQY
TRBD1	TRBV15	TRBJ2-5	-	ATSRDGTDQETQY
TRBD1	TRBV30	TRBJ1-5	-	ACLGTDSNQPQH
TRBD1	TRBV28	TRBJ2-5	few	ASSLSLRDREETQY
-	TRBV5-1	TRBJ2-7	few	ASSPTGQYEQY
-	TRBV6-5	TRBJ2-3	-	ASSPQGTRTDTQY
-	TRBV7-2	TRBJ2-1	-	ASSLGTISSEQF
TRBD1	TRBV23-1	TRBJ1-2	-	ASSPGQGAPNYGYT
TRBD1	TRBV9	TRBJ1-6	-	ASSTGETGVSPLH
-	TRBV5-1	TRBJ2-3	-	ASSYGDVTDTQY
-	TRBV5-1	TRBJ1-6	-	ASSLGQESYSPLH
-	TRBV5-6	TRBJ2-5	-	ASSLYVRAQY
TRBD2	TRBV6-5	TRBJ2-5	few	ASSYKGRAETQY
TRBD2	TRBV7-7	TRBJ2-3	-	ASSLGLTRGEGDTQY
-	TRBV7-2	TRBJ1-1	-	ASRTQMQGSTSEAF
TRBD1	TRBV9	TRBJ2-7	-	ASSHGQGLYEQY
-	TRBV2	TRBJ2-2	-	ASRLRVRADTGELF
TRBD1	TRBV4-1	TRBJ1-5	-	ASSQERISQGPNQPQH
-	TRBV6-4	TRBJ1-3	once	ASSPRGPSNTIY
-	TRBV19	TRBJ1-2	-	ASSIRERRNYGYT
-	TRBV6-5	TRBJ1-6	-	ASSSWTKGSPLH
-	TRBV5-1	TRBJ2-7	-	ASSRGSTPYEQY
TRBD1	TRBV5-1	TRBJ1-3	-	ASSLADRASGNTIY
-	TRBV19	TRBJ1-5	-	ASSTLGLYNQPQH
TRBD2	TRBV2	TRBJ2-1	few	ASSEAGGNEQF
TRBD1	TRBV5-1	TRBJ1-5	-	ASSSGQGGQPQH
TRBD2	TRBV19	TRBJ2-1	once	ASSIGLAGAYNEQF
TRBD1	TRBV10-3	TRBJ2-6	few	AISTPTGATSGANVLT
-	TRBV28	TRBJ1-5	-	ASSLAGLYSNQPQH
TRBD1	TRBV6-6	TRBJ1-5	-	ASSQDRAGWEPQH
-	TRBV4-2	TRBJ2-5	-	ASSQGGGVRETQY
-	TRBV10-3	TRBJ2-5	-	AAGWGSETQY
TRBD2	TRBV9	TRBJ2-2	few	ASSVRLAGGAGELF
-	TRBV23-1	TRBJ1-3	once	ASSQSGGSTLLGTIY
TRBD2	TRBV11-3	TRBJ2-7	-	ASSPRTSGVYEQY
TRBD1	TRBV5-1	TRBJ1-4	-	ASRKGTGEKLF